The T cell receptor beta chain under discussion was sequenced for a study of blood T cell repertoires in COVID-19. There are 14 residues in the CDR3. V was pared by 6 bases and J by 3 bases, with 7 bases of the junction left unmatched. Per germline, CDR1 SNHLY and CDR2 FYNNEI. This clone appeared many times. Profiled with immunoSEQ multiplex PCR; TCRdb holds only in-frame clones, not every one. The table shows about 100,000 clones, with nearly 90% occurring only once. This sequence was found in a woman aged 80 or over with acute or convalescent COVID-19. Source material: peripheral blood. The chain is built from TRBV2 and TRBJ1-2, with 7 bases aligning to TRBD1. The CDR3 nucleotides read TGTGCCAGCAGGGACCCAGGGACAGACTATGGCTACACCTTC. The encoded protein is CASRDPGTDYGYTF.